This T cell receptor beta chain was profiled in a study of patients and donors after allogeneic stem cell transplantation. MiXCR was run by TCRdb on the RT-PCR reads, yielding one entry per CDR3 protein. The top ten clones hold around 6% of a sample with 900,000 to 1,000,000 distinct CDR3 sequences, approximately 19% of them seen once. Germline V gives CDR1 PRHDT, CDR2 FYEKMQ (reference sequence). The V and J ends lost 0 bases and 3 bases respectively, with 14 bases between them. This CDR3 spans 17 amino acids. This clonotype has a handful of counts. This chain uses TRBV13 with TRBJ2-2, with a tentative D call TRBD2 (5 bases). This TCR came from a human donor who was either an allogeneic HSCT recipient or a stem cell or donor lymphocyte infusion donor (not recorded which). It is not recorded whose cells these are; they may come from a transplant donor. The sequencing input was blood, either unsorted or a sorted T cell fraction (not recorded which). The CDR3 reads CASSLGPGLDYTGELFF. CDR3 coding DNA: TGTGCCAGCAGCTTAGGCCCCGGGCTGGACTACACCGGGGAGCTGTTTTTT.